The source of this T cell receptor (beta chain) is a study of shared clonotypes between healthy human individuals. Study-level information: CD4 naive and CD4 memory each took three plates per donor, while CD8 naive took two and CD8 memory one.

Germline assignment: CDR1 ENHRY and CDR2 SYGVKD. The CDR3 spans 13 residues. The V gene end was trimmed by 3 bases and the J gene end by 4 bases; junction bases not matched to a gene: 1. To note about this clone: What it recognizes is unknown.

Running of the assay took place at deep level. TCRdb's table, derived via immunoSEQ multiplex PCR, lists solely in-frame clones and lacks some. The table includes over 950,000 clones, 77% detected once. Overall study results and limits: When naive CD4 clonotypes were compared across a handful of donors, about 4.9% were shared. The four-donor shared clonotypes exceeded non-shared clonotypes in generation probability, with non-shared ones scoring lower.

The sequence derives from a man in his late teens or twenties in good health. Some clones in this sample may be carry-over from other donors' samples. Sequenced input: memory CD4+ T cells from PBMCs. Documented subset: CD45RA-negative fraction. The V call is TRBV10-3, the J call TRBJ2-5; TRBD2 agrees at 8 bases. The CDR3 sequence is CAISDGTRETQYF. The CDR3 DNA is TGTGCCATCAGTGACGGGACTAGAGAGACCCAGTACTTC.